Below, 28 T cell receptor beta chains from the same sample are listed, as sequenced in a study of blood T cells in healthy people across ages. A second about 6 to 12 cycle PCR used barcoded and J-beta primers. TCRdb reprocessed the 5' RACE reads with MiXCR, giving one entry per CDR3 protein. Of about 650,000 distinct CDR3 sequences listed, about 30% are singletons. The source material was blood. Receptor source: an elderly woman in good health.

The chain couples TRBV20-1 to TRBJ1-5, with 8 nucleotides matching TRBD1. After removal of 7 bases from V and 6 bases from J, the junction contained 14 bases not matched to a gene. The CDR3 length is 15 residues. CDR1 is DFQATT, CDR2 SNEGSKA, per germline (reference sequence). Here the CDR3 reads CSVGGQGAPGQPQHF. DNA for the CDR3: TGCAGTGTTGGTGGTCAGGGGGCGCCAGGTCAGCCCCAGCATTTT.

This clonotype has only a few counts. This chain connects TRBV23-1 to TRBJ1-1, with D perhaps TRBD1 (5 bases). TRBV23-1 is placed among ORFs of uncertain function. The ends were cut back, 10 bases at V and 6 bases at J, with 18 bases in the middle. The CDR3 contains 13 residues. Written as DNA, the CDR3 is TGCGCCATCCATCAGGCAGGGCTACCTGAAGCTTTCTTT. This sequence encodes CAIHQAGLPEAFF.

This clonotype was seen repeatedly, ten times or more. This chain links TRBV5-6 with TRBJ2-5; no reliable D call. V lost 2 bases, J lost 4 bases, and 9 bases lay in between. The germline V gene has CDR1 SGHDT and CDR2 YYEEEE. This CDR3 is 13 amino acids long. The CDR3 is CASSLDIRETQYF. CDR3 nucleotides: TGTGCCAGCAGCTTAGACATCCGAGAGACCCAGTACTTC.

This clonotype was seen only a few times. The rearrangement links TRBV2 to TRBJ1-5; D not certain. Germline CDR1 and CDR2: SNHLY and FYNNEI. This CDR3 is built from 14 residues. Trimming shortened V by 6 bases and J by 0 bases, and 9 bases separated the two germline ends. The CDR3 nucleotides are TGTGCCAGCAGGGACCGACCTAGCAATCAGCCCCAGCATTTT. Protein product: CASRDRPSNQPQHF.

This clonotype occurred many times. This chain connects TRBV6-2 or TRBV6-3 to TRBJ1-1, with TRBD1 matching 9 bases. Trimming at V came to 6 bases and at J to 0 bases, leaving 5 bases not matched to a gene. Looked up from germline, CDR1 is MNHEY and CDR2 is SVGEGT. The CDR3 spans 15 residues. The CDR3 reads CASSYGQGLNTEAFF. Written as DNA, the CDR3 is TGTGCCAGCAGCTATGGACAGGGGCTGAACACTGAAGCTTTCTTT.

The rearrangement links TRBV30 to TRBJ1-5; D perhaps matches TRBD1 (6 bases). Trimming removed 5 bases at V and 2 bases at J, with 13 bases between. The CDR3 length is 14 residues. The germline CDR1 and CDR2 sequences are GTSNPN and SVGIG (reference sequence). The CDR3 DNA reads as TGTGCCTGGCAGGGGCCTTATGGCAATCAGCCCCAGCATTTT. It is translated as CAWQGPYGNQPQHF. The variable domain in full, completed from reference TRBV30 and TRBJ1-5, reads SQTIHQWPATLVQPVGSPLSLECTVEGTSNPNLYWYRQAAGRGLQLLFYSVGIGQISSEVPQNLSASRPQDRQFILSSKKLLLSDSGFYLCAWQGPYGNQPQHFGDGTRLSIL.

The V gene is TRBV9, the J gene TRBJ1-3; D is uncertain. Trimming left V 0 bases short and J 0 bases short, with 7 bases between. Germline V gene lookup returns CDR1 SGDLS and CDR2 YYNGEE. This CDR3 comprises 15 residues. This CDR3 is CASSVAPSSGNTIYF. The CDR3 nucleotides are TGTGCCAGCAGCGTAGCCCCTAGCTCTGGAAACACCATATATTTT.

This clonotype was counted ten times or more. The chain uses TRBV2 and TRBJ2-1; a possible D gene is TRBD2 (6 bases). The CDR3 runs 13 residues. With 9 bases removed from V and 6 bases from J, the gap between germline ends came to 15 bases. Looked up from germline, CDR1 is SNHLY and CDR2 is FYNNEI. DNA for the CDR3: TGTGCCAGAAGTACGGGACTTTCCAATGAGCAGTTCTTC. It specifies CARSTGLSNEQFF.

This clonotype was counted ten times or more. V and J are TRBV5-4 and TRBJ2-7; 14 positions agree with TRBD2. The J segment lost 4 bases and the V segment lost 4 bases, leaving 1 base of the junction unmatched. CDR1 SGHNT and CDR2 YYREEE come from the germline V gene (reference sequence). The CDR3 is made up of 14 amino acids. DNA of the CDR3: TGTGCCAGCAGCCGACTAGCGGGGGGGTACGAGCAGTACTTC. Amino acid sequence: CASSRLAGGYEQYF.

The chain is built from TRBV7-2 and TRBJ2-7, with 9 bases identical to TRBD2. CDR3 size: 13 residues. CDR1 is SGHTA and CDR2 is FQGNSA in the germline V gene. V was clipped by 1 base and J by 5 bases; unmatched bases: 0. The CDR3 reads CASSLVAGDEQYF. The CDR3 coding sequence is TGTGCCAGCAGCTTAGTAGCGGGAGACGAGCAGTACTTC.

This clonotype was counted many times. The chain is built from TRBV9 and TRBJ2-3; 8 nucleotides match TRBD2. Germline CDR1 and CDR2: SGDLS and YYNGEE. Losses at the gene ends were 4 bases for V and 6 bases for J; bases not matched to a gene: 4. The CDR3 has 13 amino acids. The CDR3 DNA is TGTGCCAGCAGCAATAGCGGGGCGGATACGCAGTATTTT. Amino acid sequence: CASSNSGADTQYF.

This clonotype was recorded many times. The V gene is TRBV30, the J gene TRBJ2-2, with D hard to call. CDR1 is GTSNPN, CDR2 SVGIG, per germline (reference sequence). This CDR3 has 14 residues. The V end was cut by 3 bases, the J end by 4 bases, with 12 bases between. DNA of the CDR3: TGTGCCTGGAGCCCTGGGCTGTCCACCGGGGAGCTGTTTTTT. This sequence encodes CAWSPGLSTGELFF.

As regards this clonotype: At one boundary the junction diverges from the germline segment, which might be a read error. This rearrangement joins TRBV14 to TRBJ2-7; weak D call: TRBD2 (7 bases). Germline V gene sequence: CDR1 SGHDN, CDR2 FVKESK. The CDR3 covers 13 residues. The CDR3, as DNA: TGTGCCGGCAGCCAAGGGGGAGGGTACGAGCAGTACTTC. Amino acid sequence: CAGSQGGGYEQYF.

The rearrangement joins TRBV7-8 to TRBJ1-1; D possibly corresponds to TRBD1 (6 bases). The CDR3 has 15 amino acids. The germline V gene has CDR1 SGHVS and CDR2 FQNEAQ. With 1 base removed from V and 6 bases from J, the gap between germline ends came to 15 bases. This CDR3 is CASSLGTGSFAEAFF. The DNA for the CDR3 is TGTGCCAGCAGCTTAGGAACAGGGAGTTTCGCTGAAGCTTTCTTT.

In the case of this clonotype: An end of the junction differs from the germline gene, which may be a read error. This chain joins TRBV10-3 and TRBJ2-1, with D possibly TRBD2 on 5 matching bases. The length of the CDR3 is 15 residues. Per the germline V gene, CDR1 is ENHRY and CDR2 is SYGVKD. The CDR3 here is CATRGSGERYNGQFF. DNA of the CDR3: TGTGCCACCCGAGGGTCCGGGGAGCGCTACAATGGGCAGTTCTTC.

The V and J genes are TRBV28 and TRBJ1-4; possible D gene TRBD1, 6 bases. Trimming left V 3 bases short and J 5 bases short, with 13 bases between. Germline lookup yields CDR1 MDHEN and CDR2 SYDVKM. The length of the CDR3 is 15 residues. CDR3 DNA: TGTGCCAGCAGTTTCTCCTCAGGGGACAATGAAAAACTGTTTTTT. Translated, it gives CASSFSSGDNEKLFF.

There are many counts of this clonotype. The rearrangement links TRBV3-1 to TRBJ2-1; D is unclear. The CDR3 is made up of 16 amino acids. Trimming stripped 0 bases from V and 0 bases from J, with 9 bases between. CDR1 is LGHDT, CDR2 YNNKEL, per germline (reference sequence). The DNA of the CDR3 is TGTGCCAGCAGCCAAGAGGTAGGAAGCTCCTACAATGAGCAGTTCTTC. Translated: CASSQEVGSSYNEQFF.

This clonotype was counted between two and nine times. A much bigger clone sits one base away, suggesting this may be a read error. The V call is TRBV7-8, the J call TRBJ2-5; 13 nucleotides agree with TRBD2. The V segment lost 0 bases and the J segment 11 bases; nucleotides outside the gene matches: 9. Germline V gene lookup returns CDR1 SGHVS and CDR2 FQNEAQ. CDR3 length: 16 amino acids. The CDR3 DNA reads as TGTGCCAGCAGCTTAGCTGGGACTAGCGGGGCCCAGGAGCAGTACTTC. It is translated as CASSLAGTSGAQEQYF.

This clonotype has more than one count but fewer than ten. This sequence may be a read error, since a much larger clone differs from it by one base. V usage is TRBV6-1 and J usage is TRBJ2-4; D assignment may be TRBD1 or TRBD2 (7 bases each). Germline assignment: CDR1 MNHNS and CDR2 SASEGT. There are 15 residues in the CDR3. The CDR3 is CACSLMTGRGNIQYF. The CDR3 DNA follows: TGTGCCTGCAGTCTAATGACAGGGAGGGGAAACATTCAGTACTTC.

The J gene is TRBJ2-7, the V gene TRBV4-2, with unresolved D. V was trimmed by 0 bases and J by 2 bases, leaving 8 bases between them. Germline V lookup: CDR1 LGHNA, CDR2 YNFKEQ. CDR3 length: 14 residues. The CDR3 region has the DNA TGTGCCAGCAGCCAAGAAGGCAGACCCTACGAGCAGTACTTC. It codes for CASSQEGRPYEQYF.

This clonotype occurred many times. The chain uses TRBV20-1 and TRBJ2-1, with 8 positions matching TRBD2. V was clipped by 4 bases and J by 5 bases; unmatched bases: 7. Per germline, CDR1 DFQATT and CDR2 SNEGSKA (reference sequence). There are 14 residues in the CDR3. The CDR3 nucleotides read TGCAGTGCTACAATAGCGGGGCCAAACAATGAGCAGTTCTTC. Its protein is CSATIAGPNNEQFF.

The sample holds a few counts of this clonotype. The V call is TRBV7-9, the J call TRBJ1-2; no clear D gene. The CDR3 spans 13 residues. Germline V gives CDR1 SEHNR, CDR2 FQNEAQ (reference sequence). V lost 8 bases to trimming and J lost 6 bases, with 16 bases between them. The CDR3 region has the DNA TGTGCCAGCGGCCTAGAACTGGATCATGGCTACACCTTC. Translation gives CASGLELDHGYTF.

Details on this clonotype: This could be a read error, since a much larger clone is one nucleotide away. This chain joins TRBV20-1 and TRBJ2-3; unclear D gene. CDR3 length: 15 residues. V gave up 8 bases and J gave up 3 bases, with 21 bases separating them. CDR1 and CDR2 (germline): DFQATT, SNEGSKA (reference sequence). CDR3 region: CSLHRVADVTDTQYF. The CDR3 nucleotides read TGCAGTCTCCACCGGGTAGCCGATGTGACAGATACGCAGTATTTT.

The count of this clonotype is one. The rearrangement joins TRBV7-2 to TRBJ2-7; no reliable D call. The J call may not be correct, given that the DNA end is closer to TRBJ2-5. CDR3 length equals 13 residues. Germline V gene data show CDR1 as SGHTA and CDR2 as FQGNSA. CDR3: CASSLVTRETQYF. In DNA, the CDR3 is TGTGCCAGCAGCTTAGTGACACGAGAGACCCAGTACTTC.

This clonotype was counted at least ten times. The V and J genes are TRBV5-1 and TRBJ1-1; D call uncertain. The germline CDR1 and CDR2 sequences are SGHRS and YFSETQ. The CDR3 is 15 residues long. V lost 0 bases to trimming and J lost 8 bases, with 17 bases between them. CDR3 protein: CASSLVVRTTSEAFF. The CDR3 DNA sequence: TGCGCCAGCAGCTTGGTGGTTCGGACGACAAGCGAAGCTTTCTTT. The complete variable domain, with remaining parts taken from reference TRBV5-1 and TRBJ1-1, reads KAGVTQTPRYLIKTRGQQVTLSCSPISGHRSVSWYQQTPGQGLQFLFEYFSETQRNKGNFPGRFSGRQFSNSRSEMNVSTLELGDSALYLCASSLVVRTTSEAFFGQGTRLTVV.

This clonotype was seen many times. The J gene is TRBJ2-5, the V gene TRBV20-1; 12 positions match TRBD2. This CDR3 contains 14 residues. The germline V gene encodes CDR1 DFQATT and CDR2 SNEGSKA (reference sequence). V lost 6 bases and J lost 5; bases outside the gene matches: 7. The CDR3 loop reads CSAQTSGGWETQYF. The CDR3, as DNA: TGCAGTGCCCAGACTAGCGGGGGCTGGGAGACCCAGTACTTC.

This clonotype was picked up many times. This chain links TRBV20-1 with TRBJ2-3; D remains ambiguous. CDR1 DFQATT and CDR2 SNEGSKA come from the germline V gene (reference sequence). The CDR3 sequence is 13 residues long. DNA of the CDR3: TGCAGCTTGGTCCTACCCCTCACAGATACGCAGTATTTT. Its translation: CSLVLPLTDTQYF.

This clonotype has ten or more counts. CDR3 region: CASSVGTGGWNEQFF. CDR3 nucleotides: TGTGCCAGCAGCGTAGGGACAGGGGGCTGGAATGAGCAGTTCTTC. The V call is TRBV9, the J call TRBJ2-1; 11 bases agree with TRBD1. The CDR3 totals 15 residues. Germline CDR1 reads SGDLS; CDR2 reads YYNGEE. After removal of 0 bases from V and 7 bases from J, the junction contained 3 bases not matched to a gene.